Detailed here is one T cell receptor (beta chain). The entry originates in a study of blood T cell repertoires in COVID-19. Background on the study: Some COVID-19 samples were acute and others convalescent; all came from the United States, Italy and Spain. T cells, B-cell-depleted T cells, or PBMCs supplied cDNA or gDNA.

In the authors' methods: Amplification with reference gene primers provided the estimates of nucleated cell counts. The table came from immunoSEQ multiplex PCR; TCRdb's copy has only in-frame clones and leaves some out. That table is the source of V, J and clone size, and D and trimming were worked out from the DNA. The sample yields 470,000 or so clones, approximately 85% seen once. Losses at the gene ends were 0 bases for V and 4 bases for J; bases not matched to a gene: 12. The germline CDR1 and CDR2 sequences are SGHRS and YFSETQ. The CDR3 contains 17 residues. The origin of this receptor is a human donor in a cohort sampled during active COVID-19. The sample was peripheral blood. The V call is TRBV5-1, the J call TRBJ1-2; 7 bases match TRBD1. The CDR3 protein is CASSLARVIQGGYGYTF. CDR3 sequence (DNA): TGCGCCAGCAGCTTGGCCAGGGTTATCCAGGGGGGCTATGGCTACACCTTC.